The clone carrying this TCR beta chain was seen a single time. Study processing details: Nucleated cell counts were estimated from reference gene primer amplification. Data came from immunoSEQ multiplex PCR; TCRdb stores just in-frame clones and leaves some out. V, J and clone size are taken as reported in that table, and D and trimming were inferred from the DNA itself. Among 170,000 or so clones listed, 65% to 90% were seen once. With V trimmed by 4 bases and J by 1 base, 4 bases remained unmatched. Looked up from germline, CDR1 is LGHDT and CDR2 is YNNKEL (reference sequence). This CDR3 has 15 amino acids. This specimen belongs to a study of blood T cell repertoires in COVID-19. Study background: From the United States, Italy and Spain came samples of acute and convalescent COVID-19. T cells, B-cell-depleted T cells, or PBMCs provided the cDNA or gDNA that served as material.

The sequence was collected from a human donor in a cohort sampled during active COVID-19. The rearrangement uses TRBV3-1 (or the pseudogene TRBV3-2) and TRBJ2-7, with TRBD1 matching over 10 bases. What was sequenced was peripheral blood. In DNA form, the CDR3 reads TGTGCCAGCAGCCGGGACAGGGGACTATCCTACGAGCAGTACTTC. Protein sequence: CASSRDRGLSYEQYF.